This record looks at one T cell receptor beta chain sequence and its context. TCRdb keeps only in-frame clones here, not all; method: immunoSEQ multiplex PCR. The sample lists fewer than 70,000 clones; 94% were seen once. The source of the sample is a study of technical replicates of blood from a few donors. The CDR3 has 12 amino acids. Germline V gene lookup returns CDR1 SGHRS and CDR2 YFSETQ. Trimming removed 4 bases from V and 2 bases from J; junction bases left unmatched: 0. This chain connects TRBV5-1 to TRBJ2-7, with 7 bases lining up with TRBD2. Sequenced material: T cells isolated from PBMCs. This receptor was taken from a human donor in good health. This CDR3 reads CASSAGAYEQYF. For the CDR3, the DNA is TGCGCCAGCAGCGCGGGAGCCTACGAGCAGTACTTC.